The clone carrying this TCR beta chain appeared a few times. The antigen remains unidentified. The data were obtained in a study of T cells in Graves' hyperthyroidism and ophthalmopathy. Study-wide results and caveats: The model identified upcoming ophthalmopathy a median approximately 6.5 months ahead of onset. Among thyroid clonotypes expanded above 0.001, most also appeared in blood. A 13 V-J signature model discriminated ophthalmopathy versus stable hyperthyroidism.

V trimming: 4 bases; J trimming: 4 bases; junction bases outside the gene matches: 8. This CDR3 region has 16 residues. The V gene's germline CDR1 is SGHRS and CDR2 YFSETQ. Patients aged 18 to 65 had newly diagnosed hyperthyroidism of under 2 months' duration. Using RNA transcripts as the source, TCR beta CDR3 regions were amplified. RT-PCR in the first round (using the HTBI primer set) targeted the TCR CDR3. TCRdb passed the multiplex PCR reads through MiXCR, listing each CDR3 protein once. Here the sample spans a few hundred thousand distinct CDR3 sequences, less than 20% being singletons. The chain combines TRBV5-1 with TRBJ1-6; 7 bases map to TRBD1. The TCR sequence derives from a woman in her 50s with Graves' hyperthyroidism. The sample was blood. CDR3 residues: CASSHNRDSYNSPLHF. In DNA, the CDR3 is TGCGCCAGCAGCCACAACCGGGACAGTTATAATTCACCCCTCCACTTT. Together with reference TRBV5-1 and TRBJ1-6, the CDR3 gives the full variable domain: KAGVTQTPRYLIKTRGQQVTLSCSPISGHRSVSWYQQTPGQGLQFLFEYFSETQRNKGNFPGRFSGRQFSNSRSEMNVSTLELGDSALYLCASSHNRDSYNSPLHFGNGTRLTVT.